This paragraph reports one T cell receptor beta chain. Autopsy tissues spanned esophagus to rectum, liver, skin, and lymphoid organs including spleen. These data belong to a study of tissue T cells after allogeneic stem cell transplantation. The CDR3 totals 14 residues. Trimming removed 2 bases from V and 7 bases from J, with 14 bases in between. Germline-derived CDR1 and CDR2 are MNHEY and SVGEGT. Profiling relied on immunoSEQ multiplex PCR, and the TCRdb table lists in-frame clones only, not all of them. The sample lists 5,000 to 6,000 clones; 55% to 75% were seen once. The material sequenced was tissue from the colon, taken at autopsy. The rearrangement uses TRBV6-2 or TRBV6-3 and TRBJ1-2, with D maybe TRBD1 (6 bases). This TCR came from a female donor aged 60 or older with lung cancer. The CDR3 protein is CASSYRPGVIGYTF. The CDR3 nucleotides are TGTGCCAGCAGTTACCGGCCAGGGGTTATTGGCTACACCTTC.